One and the same sample provided the 10 T cell receptor beta chains below, sequenced in a study of beta chain features in type 1 diabetes. The isolated RNA, all of it, was reverse transcribed, so expressed TCRB transcripts were what got sequenced. This table comes from immunoSEQ multiplex PCR, and its TCRdb copy is limited to in-frame clones, with some not included. Among about 150,000 clones, 7.5% to 10% were seen once, and the ten largest hold about 0.6%. Sequencing input: central memory CD4+ T cells from blood. Receptors were obtained from a young man in good health.

This clone was seen more than once but under ten times. V gene TRBV7-8 combines with J gene TRBJ2-1; 7 bases agree with TRBD2. The CDR3 spans 15 residues. V dropped 5 bases and J dropped 5; count of bases not matched to a gene: 9. Germline CDR1 SGHVS, CDR2 FQNEAQ. The CDR3 is CASSLERDMNNEQFF. The CDR3 region has the DNA TGTGCCAGCAGCCTAGAGCGGGATATGAACAATGAGCAGTTCTTC.

The V and J genes are TRBV28 and TRBJ1-3; no reliable D call. Germline CDR1 is MDHEN and CDR2 is SYDVKM. Trimming removed 3 bases from V and 7 bases from J, with 4 bases in between. The CDR3 has 11 residues. Here the CDR3 reads CASSFANTIYF. The CDR3, as DNA: TGTGCCAGCAGTTTCGCGAACACCATATATTTT.

The chain uses TRBV5-1 and TRBJ2-5, with D possibly TRBD2 on 6 matching bases. The V end lost 4 bases, the J end lost 1 base, and 14 bases lay between the germline ends. The CDR3 totals 15 residues. Germline values: CDR1 SGHRS, CDR2 YFSETQ. The CDR3 reads CASSRGLEGQETQYF. CDR3 bases: TGCGCCAGCAGCCGGGGCCTGGAGGGCCAAGAGACCCAGTACTTC.

This rearrangement joins TRBV14 to TRBJ2-3; tentatively, D is TRBD1 (6 bases). Germline V gene lookup returns CDR1 SGHDN and CDR2 FVKESK. Trimming took 0 bases from V and 0 from J, leaving 13 bases between them. CDR3 length: 17 residues. The CDR3 DNA follows: TGTGCCAGCAGCCAAGATTTTGGGACATCTAGCACAGATACGCAGTATTTT. This sequence encodes CASSQDFGTSSTDTQYF. The full variable domain, its missing parts supplied by reference TRBV14 and TRBJ2-3, is EAGVTQFPSHSVIEKGQTVTLRCDPISGHDNLYWYRRVMGKEIKFLLHFVKESKQDESGMPNNRFLAERTGGTYSTLKVQPAELEDSGVYFCASSQDFGTSSTDTQYFGPGTRLTVL.

The V call is TRBV2, the J call TRBJ1-2; D is uncertain. Germline V gives CDR1 SNHLY, CDR2 FYNNEI. V lost 4 bases, J lost 4 bases, and 7 bases lay in between. This CDR3 contains 12 residues. The CDR3 protein is CASSGSSYGYTF. The CDR3 DNA is TGTGCCAGCAGTGGGAGCAGCTATGGCTACACCTTC.

In its sample, this clone was seen a few times. The rearrangement links TRBV29-1 to TRBJ2-7, with D unclear. V dropped 5 bases and J dropped 2 bases, with 13 bases sitting between them. This CDR3 comprises 13 residues. Germline CDR1 reads SQVTM; CDR2 reads ANQGSEA. The CDR3 sequence: CSVSRLPAYEQYF. DNA of the CDR3: TGCAGCGTTTCCCGACTCCCAGCCTACGAGCAGTACTTC.

This chain uses TRBV5-6 with TRBJ2-2; 8 positions match TRBD2. The CDR3 sequence is 13 residues long. V was pared by 4 bases and J by 6 bases, with 2 bases of the junction left unmatched. The germline CDR1 and CDR2 sequences are SGHDT and YYEEEE. This CDR3 reads CASSDGRAGELFF. The CDR3 bases are TGTGCCAGCAGCGACGGGAGGGCCGGGGAGCTGTTTTTT.

The chain combines TRBV4-2 with TRBJ2-7, with D hard to call. The V gene's germline CDR1 is LGHNA and CDR2 YNFKEQ. The CDR3 consists of 14 residues. The V end lost 0 bases, the J end lost 1 base, and 7 bases lay between the germline ends. The CDR3 bases are TGTGCCAGCAGCCAAGATAGAATATCCTACGAGCAGTACTTC. It codes for CASSQDRISYEQYF.

This clone was counted at least ten times. The V and J genes are TRBV6-5 and TRBJ2-1, with D maybe TRBD2 (6 bases). This CDR3 is 14 amino acids long. Germline V lookup: CDR1 MNHEY, CDR2 SVGAGI. Between the trimmed V and J ends, which lost 7 bases and 3 bases, there was a span of 13 bases. CDR3 sequence: CASKSGGDYNEQFF. The CDR3 coding sequence is TGTGCCAGCAAGTCTGGAGGGGACTACAATGAGCAGTTCTTC.

The chain has TRBV7-2 and TRBJ2-1; D not certain. The CDR3 consists of 11 residues. The germline V gene has CDR1 SGHTA and CDR2 FQGNSA. Trimming took off 0 bases at V and 10 bases at J, with 4 bases between the two ends. Written as DNA, the CDR3 is TGTGCCAGCAGCTTAGCCGTAGAGCAGTTCTTC. Translating it yields CASSLAVEQFF.